This T cell receptor beta chain was recorded in a study of human T cells and chemical hapten exposure. On the study more broadly: Variation in per-sample TCR yields came mainly from small pooled library volume differences. The study, taken as a whole, reports: Sensitization with DPC brought no change to TCRs above 1 in 1000 in frequency.

The study's library attached unique molecular identifiers to single cDNA molecules. Original methodology: Per sample, the median was 95,638 TCRs, with values from around 25,000 to 690,000. TCRdb reanalysed the 5' RACE reads using MiXCR and keeps one entry per CDR3 protein. TCRdb, not the authors, supplied the V and J calls. This table holds approximately 140,000 distinct CDR3 sequences, 3.5% to 5% found once. This clonotype showed up many times. Antigen unknown. Before extraction, the whole blood was not fractionated, and total RNA was taken from it. The TCR originated in a female donor in good health.

The CDR3 nucleotides are TGTGCCAGCAGTAGCAGGGGGCAGGCCTACGAGCAGTACTTC. This sequence encodes CASSSRGQAYEQYF. The chain carries TRBV12-3 or TRBV12-4 and TRBJ2-7; 8 bases align to TRBD1. The CDR3 totals 14 residues. With 5 bases clipped from V and 2 bases from J, the junction kept 5 bases outside the gene matches.